Listed below are T cell receptor beta chains from one sample, sequenced in a study of shared clonotypes between healthy human individuals. Libraries were prepared by immunoSEQ multiplex PCR; TCRdb keeps only in-frame clonotypes and omits some of them. Of around 510,000 clones in the sample, roughly 95% are singletons; the top ten hold about 0.068%. Sequencing was carried out using naive CD4+ T cells sorted from blood. The receptors come from a woman in her 30s in good health. The CDR3 runs from the conserved cysteine through the conserved F or W. Fields, in order: clone size, D gene, V gene, J gene, CDR3 DNA, CDR3 protein. D genes are given only for firm matches. Clone sizes are given selectively: once, few, many, or a class where the clone is expanded.

NA	NA	TRBV6-5	TRBJ1-2	TGTGCCAGCAGTTACTATACAGGGAATTATGGCTACACCTTC	CASSYYTGNYGYTF
few	NA	TRBV28	TRBJ1-3	TGTGCCAGCAGAACAGGGTCTGGAAACACCATATATTTT	CASRTGSGNTIYF
few	NA	TRBV6-1	TRBJ2-7	TGTGCCAGCGTAGCGAACACGGGACGCTACGAGCAGTACTTC	CASVANTGRYEQYF
NA	NA	TRBV9	TRBJ1-5	TGTGCCAGCAGCGTAGGGGTGGGGGGTCTCAATCAGCCCCAGCATTTT	CASSVGVGGLNQPQHF
NA	TRBD1	TRBV7-9	TRBJ2-1	TGTGCCAGCAGCTTATACGGACAGGGGGTCGATGAGCAGTTCTTC	CASSLYGQGVDEQFF
NA	NA	TRBV28	TRBJ1-5	TGTGCCAGCAGCCTCGACAACAGCAATCAGCCCCAGCATTTT	CASSLDNSNQPQHF
once	NA	TRBV27	TRBJ2-3	TGTGCCAGCAGTTCGCAGGGGAGAGATACGCAGTATTTT	CASSSQGRDTQYF
NA	NA	TRBV29-1	TRBJ2-7	TGCAGCGTCCTATGGGACTTCTCCTACGAGCAGTACTTC	CSVLWDFSYEQYF
NA	NA	TRBV7-3	TRBJ2-3	TGTGCCAGCAGCCCCTGGGGACGGAGGACGCAGTATTTT	CASSPWGRRTQYF
NA	TRBD2	TRBV18	TRBJ2-2	TGTGCCAGCTCACCATTGGAGAGTAGCGGGAGGAGAACCGGGGAGCTGTTTTTT	CASSPLESSGRRTGELFF
NA	NA	TRBV5-6	TRBJ2-2	TGTGCCAGCAGCTCGACTTCCCCACTGGAGACCGGGGAGCTGTTTTTT	CASSSTSPLETGELFF
NA	TRBD2	TRBV28	TRBJ2-1	TGTGCCAGCAGTTTTCGGGGGGAGGCTCTGAATGAGCAGTTCTTC	CASSFRGEALNEQFF
NA	NA	TRBV5-1	TRBJ1-4	TGCGCCAGCAGCTTGGTTTTCGGCAGCAGTAATGAAAAACTGTTTTTT	CASSLVFGSSNEKLFF
NA	NA	TRBV5-1	TRBJ1-5	TGCGCCAGCAGCTTGGTGGCCGGGGGCAATCAGCCCCAGCATTTT	CASSLVAGGNQPQHF
NA	NA	TRBV6-5	TRBJ1-1	TGTGCCAGCAGTTACTCGATCTTTCGGGGCACTGAAGCTTTCTTT	CASSYSIFRGTEAFF
NA	NA	TRBV11-2	TRBJ2-1	TGTGCCAGCAGCCACTATCGACGGACGGCTAGCTCCTACAATGAGCAGTTCTTC	CASSHYRRTASSYNEQFF
NA	NA	TRBV2	TRBJ1-1	TGTGCCAGCAGAGGTGAGCCTGTCAACACTGAAGCTTTCTTT	CASRGEPVNTEAFF